Listed here is a single T cell receptor (beta chain). The data belong to a study of blood T cell repertoires in COVID-19. Germline loops: CDR1 LGHDT, CDR2 YNNKEL (reference sequence). Trimming left V 5 bases short and J 7 bases short, with 9 bases between. The CDR3 sequence is 11 residues long. Using immunoSEQ multiplex PCR, the repertoire was profiled, and TCRdb retains in-frame clones only, with some absent. This table holds 18,000 or so clones, roughly 89% found once. The receptor was isolated from a man in his 60s with active COVID-19. The chain is built from TRBV3-1 (or the pseudogene TRBV3-2) and TRBJ2-7; D is perhaps TRBD2 (6 bases). Sequences were obtained from peripheral blood. CDR3 protein: CASSVGTEQYF. The DNA for the CDR3 is TGTGCCAGCAGCGTAGGGACTGAGCAGTACTTC.